The 7 T cell receptor beta chains listed next were all sequenced from one sample in a study of blood T cell repertoires in COVID-19. Only in-frame clones appear in the TCRdb table, and some are missing; sequencing was by immunoSEQ multiplex PCR. The table lists roughly 280,000 clones, about 87% of them singletons. The sequenced sample consisted of peripheral blood. The receptors stem from a woman in her fifties or sixties with COVID-19, enrolled during active disease.

This clone was detected once. The V gene is TRBV5-1, the J gene TRBJ2-3, with unresolved D. CDR1 and CDR2 from the germline V gene are SGHRS and YFSETQ. V was cut by 2 bases and J by 0 bases, with 7 bases left in between. The CDR3 is made up of 14 amino acids. The CDR3 reads CASSFEASTDTQYF. The DNA of the CDR3 is TGCGCCAGCAGCTTTGAGGCTAGCACAGATACGCAGTATTTT.

J is TRBJ2-7 and V is TRBV2, with TRBD1 matching over 7 bases. The CDR3 contains 13 residues. Germline V gene sequence: CDR1 SNHLY, CDR2 FYNNEI. Trimming removed 7 bases from V and 3 bases from J; junction bases left unmatched: 6. The CDR3 bases are TGTGCCAGCACCTTCGACAGGGACTACGAGCAGTACTTC. Residues: CASTFDRDYEQYF.

V gene TRBV5-1 combines with J gene TRBJ2-7; D is possibly TRBD1 (5 bases). Germline V CDR1 and CDR2: SGHRS, YFSETQ. V gave up 4 bases and J gave up 2 bases, with 13 bases separating them. The length of the CDR3 is 14 residues. The CDR3: CASSPSTAAYEQYF. The CDR3 bases are TGCGCCAGCAGCCCCTCGACAGCAGCCTACGAGCAGTACTTC.

This clone showed up just once. The chain uses TRBV19 and TRBJ1-2; D is possibly TRBD1 (5 bases). V was cut by 6 bases and J by 2 bases, with 16 bases left in between. CDR3 length: 15 residues. CDR1 is LNHDA, CDR2 SQIVND, per germline (reference sequence). The CDR3 loop is CASSIQGGGNYGYTF. The CDR3 coding sequence is TGTGCCAGTAGCATTCAGGGAGGTGGAAACTATGGCTACACCTTC.

This clone was seen once. V and J are TRBV20-1 and TRBJ1-6; the D gene is possibly TRBD1 (6 bases). Germline loops: CDR1 DFQATT, CDR2 SNEGSKA (reference sequence). CDR3 length: 13 residues. V gave up 3 bases and J gave up 7 bases, with 10 bases separating them. CDR3 DNA: TGCAGTGCTAGTCCTGGACAGAATTCACCCCTCCACTTT. Residues: CSASPGQNSPLHF.

The chain carries TRBV2 and TRBJ1-5, with TRBD1 identical over 9 bases. V dropped 4 bases and J dropped 3; count of bases not matched to a gene: 10. The CDR3 loop spans 17 amino acids. Germline loops: CDR1 SNHLY, CDR2 FYNNEI. The CDR3 protein is CASSGVKGQGNNQPQHF. The CDR3 DNA reads TGTGCCAGCAGTGGAGTCAAGGGACAGGGCAACAATCAGCCCCAGCATTTT.

J is TRBJ1-2 and V is TRBV24-1, with unresolved D. Trimming shortened V by 5 bases and J by 11 bases, and 20 bases separated the two germline ends. The CDR3 consists of 14 residues. Germline V gives CDR1 KGHDR, CDR2 SFDVKD. CDR3 sequence reads: CATSGPPPRHEYTF. CDR3 DNA: TGTGCCACCAGTGGTCCGCCACCCCGACACGAGTACACCTTC.